Reported below is one TCR beta chain. Its target is unknown. One end of the junction fails to match germline, which may point to a read error. TCR beta cDNA was reverse-transcribed from roughly 520 ng of total RNA. The reaction used a constant-region primer and ProtoScript II reverse transcriptase. Generation of the TCR beta libraries relied on three nested multiplex PCR rounds using slightly modified ARM-PCR. Primers for the first two PCR rounds were TRBV1-TRBV30 forward primers and a C-beta reverse primer (around 10 cycles per round). TCRdb re-analysed the multiplex PCR reads in MiXCR, keeping a single row per CDR3 protein. The repertoire holds approximately 120,000 distinct CDR3 sequences, around 64% seen once, with approximately 8% in the top ten. This sample is drawn from a study of tumor-infiltrating lymphocytes in primary liver carcinoma. From germline, CDR1 is SGHAT and CDR2 FQNNGV. The CDR3 has 15 amino acids.

Between 20 and 30 mg of unsorted bulk tissue served as the source from which RNA and DNA were co-extracted. Study results and caveats: Only about 8-25% of top clones showed up in all five tumor regions.

The chain is built from TRBV11-2 and TRBJ2-5; D possibly matches TRBD1 or TRBD2 (5 bases each). The sample was liver tumor tissue from sampling region 3. Subset defined: tumor region T3, left-lateral pole. The receptor was derived from a woman between 55 and 75 years old with primary liver carcinoma and hepatitis B virus infection. Written as DNA, the CDR3 is TGTGCCAGCAGTTTAGATCGGGGACCCCAAGAGACTCAGTACTTC. This sequence encodes CASSLDRGPQETQYF.